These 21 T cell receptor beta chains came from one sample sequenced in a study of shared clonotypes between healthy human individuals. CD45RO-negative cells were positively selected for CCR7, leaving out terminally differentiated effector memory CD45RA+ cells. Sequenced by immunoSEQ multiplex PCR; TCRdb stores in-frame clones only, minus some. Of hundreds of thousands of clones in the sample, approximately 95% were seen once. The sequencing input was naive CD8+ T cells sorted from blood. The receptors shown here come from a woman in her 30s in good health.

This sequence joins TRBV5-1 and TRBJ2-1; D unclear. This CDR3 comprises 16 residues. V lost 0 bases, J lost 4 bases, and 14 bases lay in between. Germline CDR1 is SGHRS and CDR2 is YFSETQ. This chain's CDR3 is CASSLAITVVYNEQFF. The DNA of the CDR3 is TGCGCCAGCAGCTTGGCCATAACAGTGGTTTACAATGAGCAGTTCTTC.

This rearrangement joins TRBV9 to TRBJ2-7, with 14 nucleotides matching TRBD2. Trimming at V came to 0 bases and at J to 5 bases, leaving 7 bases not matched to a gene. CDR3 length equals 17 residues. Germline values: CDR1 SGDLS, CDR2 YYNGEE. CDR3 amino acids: CASSVGLAGGPRHEQYF. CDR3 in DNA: TGTGCCAGCAGCGTAGGACTAGCGGGAGGGCCGAGGCACGAGCAGTACTTC.

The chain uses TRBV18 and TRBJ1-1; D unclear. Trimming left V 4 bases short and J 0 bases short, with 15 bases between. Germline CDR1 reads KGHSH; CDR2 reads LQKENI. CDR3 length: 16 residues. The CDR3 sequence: CASSLSGSSLNTEAFF. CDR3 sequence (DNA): TGTGCCAGCTCACTATCGGGGAGTTCGCTGAACACTGAAGCTTTCTTT.

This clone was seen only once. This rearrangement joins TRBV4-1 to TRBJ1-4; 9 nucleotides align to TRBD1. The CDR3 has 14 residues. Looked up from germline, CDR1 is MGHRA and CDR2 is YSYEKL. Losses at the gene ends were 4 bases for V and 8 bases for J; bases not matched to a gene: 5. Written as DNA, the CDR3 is TGCGCCAGCAGCCGGGACAGGGCTAGCGAAAAACTGTTTTTT. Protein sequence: CASSRDRASEKLFF.

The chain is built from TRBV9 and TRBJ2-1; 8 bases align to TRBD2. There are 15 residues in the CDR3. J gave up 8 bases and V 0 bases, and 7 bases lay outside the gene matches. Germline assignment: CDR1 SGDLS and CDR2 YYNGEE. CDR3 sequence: CASSVEAGVADEQFF. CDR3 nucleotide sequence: TGTGCCAGCAGCGTAGAAGCGGGAGTTGCCGATGAGCAGTTCTTC.

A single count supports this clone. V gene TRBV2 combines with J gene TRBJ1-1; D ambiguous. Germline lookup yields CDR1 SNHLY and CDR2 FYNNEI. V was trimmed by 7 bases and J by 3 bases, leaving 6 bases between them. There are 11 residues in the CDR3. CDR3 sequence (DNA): TGTGCCAGCAACACTTACACTGAAGCTTTCTTT. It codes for CASNTYTEAFF. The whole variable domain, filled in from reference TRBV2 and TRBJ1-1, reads EPEVTQTPSHQVTQMGQEVILRCVPISNHLYFYWYRQILGQKVEFLVSFYNNEISEKSEIFDDQFSVERPDGSNFTLKIRSTKLEDSAMYFCASNTYTEAFFGQGTRLTVV.

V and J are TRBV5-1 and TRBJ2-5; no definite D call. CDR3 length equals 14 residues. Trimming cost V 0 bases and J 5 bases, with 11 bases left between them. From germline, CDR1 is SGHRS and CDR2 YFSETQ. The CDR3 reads CASSLVTKEETQYF. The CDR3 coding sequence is TGCGCCAGCAGCTTGGTGACGAAAGAGGAGACCCAGTACTTC.

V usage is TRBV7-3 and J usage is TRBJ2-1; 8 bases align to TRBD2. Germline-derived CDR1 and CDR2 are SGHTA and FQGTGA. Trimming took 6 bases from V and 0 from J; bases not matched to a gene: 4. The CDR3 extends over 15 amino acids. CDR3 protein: CASSLAGSSYNEQFF. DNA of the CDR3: TGTGCCAGCAGTTTAGCGGGAAGCTCCTACAATGAGCAGTTCTTC.

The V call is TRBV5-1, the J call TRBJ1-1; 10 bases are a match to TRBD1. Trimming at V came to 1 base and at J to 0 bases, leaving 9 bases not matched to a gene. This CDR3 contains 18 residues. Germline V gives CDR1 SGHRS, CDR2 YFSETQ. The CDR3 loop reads CASSLRAGTGDLNTEAFF. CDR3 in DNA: TGCGCCAGCAGCTTGAGGGCGGGGACAGGGGACCTGAACACTGAAGCTTTCTTT. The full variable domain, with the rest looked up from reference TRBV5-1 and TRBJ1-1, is KAGVTQTPRYLIKTRGQQVTLSCSPISGHRSVSWYQQTPGQGLQFLFEYFSETQRNKGNFPGRFSGRQFSNSRSEMNVSTLELGDSALYLCASSLRAGTGDLNTEAFFGQGTRLTVV.

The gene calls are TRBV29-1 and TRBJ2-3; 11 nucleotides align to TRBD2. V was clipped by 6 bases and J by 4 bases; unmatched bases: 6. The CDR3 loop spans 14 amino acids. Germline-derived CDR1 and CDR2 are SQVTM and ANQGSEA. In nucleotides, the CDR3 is TGCAGCGTAATCCTAGCGGGAGGTTCAGATACGCAGTATTTT. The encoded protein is CSVILAGGSDTQYF.

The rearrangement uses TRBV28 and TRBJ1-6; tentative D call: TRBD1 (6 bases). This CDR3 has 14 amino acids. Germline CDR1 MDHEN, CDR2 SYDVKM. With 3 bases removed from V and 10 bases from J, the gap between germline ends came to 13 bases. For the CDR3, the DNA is TGTGCCAGCAGTTTTGTACAGGGAGGATCACCCCTCCACTTT. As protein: CASSFVQGGSPLHF.

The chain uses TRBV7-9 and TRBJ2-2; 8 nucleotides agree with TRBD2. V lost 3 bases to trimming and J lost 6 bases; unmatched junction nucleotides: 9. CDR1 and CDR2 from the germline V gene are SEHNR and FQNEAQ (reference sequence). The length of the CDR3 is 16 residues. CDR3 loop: CASSFSGTRLPGELFF. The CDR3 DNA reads TGTGCCAGCAGCTTTTCCGGGACTAGACTCCCCGGGGAGCTGTTTTTT.

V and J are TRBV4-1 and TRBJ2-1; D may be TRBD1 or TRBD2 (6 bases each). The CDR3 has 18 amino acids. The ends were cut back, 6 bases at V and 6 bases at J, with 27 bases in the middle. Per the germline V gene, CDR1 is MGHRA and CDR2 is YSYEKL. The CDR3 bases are TGCGCCAGCAGTCCCCCCCCCAGGGGCAGGGGACTCTTCAATGAGCAGTTCTTC. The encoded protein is CASSPPPRGRGLFNEQFF.

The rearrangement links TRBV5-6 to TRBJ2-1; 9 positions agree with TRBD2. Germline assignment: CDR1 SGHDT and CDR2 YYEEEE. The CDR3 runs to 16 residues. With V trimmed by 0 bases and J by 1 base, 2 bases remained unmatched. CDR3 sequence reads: CASSLELAGSYNEQFF. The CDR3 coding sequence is TGTGCCAGCAGCTTGGAGCTAGCGGGGTCCTACAATGAGCAGTTCTTC.

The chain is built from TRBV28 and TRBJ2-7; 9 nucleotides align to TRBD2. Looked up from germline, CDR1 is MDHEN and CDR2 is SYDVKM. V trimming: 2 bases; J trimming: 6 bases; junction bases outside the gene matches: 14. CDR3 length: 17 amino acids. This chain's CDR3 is CASSLPAHALAGTEQYF. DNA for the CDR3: TGTGCCAGCAGTTTACCGGCCCATGCGCTAGCGGGGACCGAGCAGTACTTC.

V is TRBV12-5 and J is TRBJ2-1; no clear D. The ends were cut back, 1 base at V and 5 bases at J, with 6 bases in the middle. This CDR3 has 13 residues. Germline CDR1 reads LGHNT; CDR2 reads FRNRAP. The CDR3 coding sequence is TGTGCTAGTGGTTTGGGGCACAACAATGAGCAGTTCTTC. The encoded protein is CASGLGHNNEQFF. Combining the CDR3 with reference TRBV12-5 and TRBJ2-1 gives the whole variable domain DARVTQTPRHKVTEMGQEVTMRCQPILGHNTVFWYRQTMMQGLELLAYFRNRAPLDDSGMPKDRFSAEMPDATLATLKIQPSEPRDSAVYFCASGLGHNNEQFFGPGTRLTVL.

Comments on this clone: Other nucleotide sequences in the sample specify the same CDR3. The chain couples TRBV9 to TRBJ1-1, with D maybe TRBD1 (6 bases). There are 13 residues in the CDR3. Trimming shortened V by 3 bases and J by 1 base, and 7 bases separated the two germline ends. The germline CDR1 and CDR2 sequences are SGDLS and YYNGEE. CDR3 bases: TGTGCCAGCAGCGAGGGGGGGAACACTGAAGCTTTCTTT. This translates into CASSEGGNTEAFF.

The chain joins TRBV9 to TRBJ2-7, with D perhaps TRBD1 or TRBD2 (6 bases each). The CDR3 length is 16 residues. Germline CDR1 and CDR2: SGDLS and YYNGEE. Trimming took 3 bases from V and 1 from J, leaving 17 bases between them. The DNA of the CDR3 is TGTGCCAGCAGCGGCGGGTCCTCGGGGGCGTCCTACGAGCAGTACTTC. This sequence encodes CASSGGSSGASYEQYF.

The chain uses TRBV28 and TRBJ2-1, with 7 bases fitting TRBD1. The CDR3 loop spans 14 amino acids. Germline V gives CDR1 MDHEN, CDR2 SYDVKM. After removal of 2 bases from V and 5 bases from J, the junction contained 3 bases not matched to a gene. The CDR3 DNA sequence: TGTGCCAGCAGTTTAGGTGGGACAGACAATGAGCAGTTCTTC. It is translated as CASSLGGTDNEQFF.

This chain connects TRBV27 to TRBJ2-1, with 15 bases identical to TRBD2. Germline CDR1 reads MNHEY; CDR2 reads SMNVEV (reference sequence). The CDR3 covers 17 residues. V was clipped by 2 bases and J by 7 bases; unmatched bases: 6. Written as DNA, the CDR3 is TGTGCCAGCAGTTTACCTGGGACTAGCGGGAGGTGGAATGAGCAGTTCTTC. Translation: CASSLPGTSGRWNEQFF.

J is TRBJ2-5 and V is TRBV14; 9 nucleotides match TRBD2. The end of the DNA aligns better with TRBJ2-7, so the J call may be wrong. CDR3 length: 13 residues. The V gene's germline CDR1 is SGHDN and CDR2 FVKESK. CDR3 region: CASSLAGDYEQYF. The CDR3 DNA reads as TGTGCCAGCAGCCTAGCGGGAGACTACGAGCAGTACTTC.